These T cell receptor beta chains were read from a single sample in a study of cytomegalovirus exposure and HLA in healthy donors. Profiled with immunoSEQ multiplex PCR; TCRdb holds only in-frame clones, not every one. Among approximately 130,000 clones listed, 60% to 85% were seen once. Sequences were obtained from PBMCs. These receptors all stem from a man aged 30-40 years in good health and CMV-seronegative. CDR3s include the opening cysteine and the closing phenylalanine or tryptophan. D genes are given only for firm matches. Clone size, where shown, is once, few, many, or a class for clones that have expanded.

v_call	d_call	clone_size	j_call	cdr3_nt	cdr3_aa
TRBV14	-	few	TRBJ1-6	TGTGCCAGCAGCCCCGGGTCCTATAATTCACCCCTCCACTTT	CASSPGSYNSPLHF
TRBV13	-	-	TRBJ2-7	TGTGCCAGCAGCTTAAAACGGGATAGGGTCCACGAGCAGTACTTC	CASSLKRDRVHEQYF
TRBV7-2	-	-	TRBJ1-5	TGTGCCAGCAGCCACGACAGGACGGGTCAGCCCCAGCATTTT	CASSHDRTGQPQHF
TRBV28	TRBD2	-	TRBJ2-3	TGTGCCACTACCTCCATTGTACTAGCGGGGGGACTGACAGATACGCAGTATTTT	CATTSIVLAGGLTDTQYF
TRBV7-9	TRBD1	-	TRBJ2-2	TGTGCCAGCAGTTTCAGGTTGGCAGGGGGCGCGAACACCGGGGAGCTGTTTTTT	CASSFRLAGGANTGELFF
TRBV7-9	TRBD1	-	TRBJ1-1	TGTGCCAGCTCGGGACAGCAGAACACTGAAGCTTTCTTT	CASSGQQNTEAFF
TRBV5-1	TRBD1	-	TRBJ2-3	TGCGCCAGCAGCTCAAAGTCCCGGGACAGTACAGATACGCAGTATTTT	CASSSKSRDSTDTQYF
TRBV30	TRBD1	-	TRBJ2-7	TGTGCCTGGAGCGGACAGGGGCGGCAGTACTTC	CAWSGQGRQYF
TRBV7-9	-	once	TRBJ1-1	TGTGCCAGCAGCTTGGCCCACGGCGCAGGCTCTGAAGCTTTCTTT	CASSLAHGAGSEAFF
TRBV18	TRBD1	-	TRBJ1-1	TGTGCCAGCTCACCGATGACAGGGCCTGAAGCTTTCTTT	CASSPMTGPEAFF
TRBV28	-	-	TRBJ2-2	TGTGCCAGCAGTCAAGACAGGCCCTTAAACACCGGGGAGCTGTTTTTT	CASSQDRPLNTGELFF
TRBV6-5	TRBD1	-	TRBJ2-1	TGTGCCACCCAAGAGACAGGGTCCTACAATGAGCAGTTCTTC	CATQETGSYNEQFF
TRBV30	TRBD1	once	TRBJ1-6	TGTGCCTGGCTCCACGGTGGGACAGAAAGTTCCCCCCTCCACTTT	CAWLHGGTESSPLHF
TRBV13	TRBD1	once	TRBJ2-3	TGTGCCAGCAGGCGGACAGGGGAAGATACGCAGTATTTT	CASRRTGEDTQYF
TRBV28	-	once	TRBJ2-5	TGTGCCAGCAGTTTATCAGGGGTAGAGACCCAGTACTTC	CASSLSGVETQYF
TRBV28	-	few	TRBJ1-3	TGTGCCAGCAGCCCCAGAGGCGGGAGCTCTGGAAACACCATATATTTT	CASSPRGGSSGNTIYF
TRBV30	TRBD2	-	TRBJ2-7	TGTGCCTGGAGTGTGCCTAGCGGGGCACCTACCTACGAGCAGTACTTC	CAWSVPSGAPTYEQYF
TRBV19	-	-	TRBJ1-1	TGTGCCAGTTTAAACCTCGGACAGCTGAACACTGAAGCTTTCTTT	CASLNLGQLNTEAFF
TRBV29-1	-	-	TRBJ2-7	TGCAGCGTTGGTTACCTCTCCTACGAGCAGTACTTC	CSVGYLSYEQYF
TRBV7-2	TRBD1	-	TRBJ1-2	TGTGCCAGCAGCTTCGGACAGGGTAACTATGGCTACACCTTC	CASSFGQGNYGYTF
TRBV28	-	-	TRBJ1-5	TGTGCCAGCAGTCCCCAGTCAGGGGCAGGGAGCAATCAGCCCCAGCATTTT	CASSPQSGAGSNQPQHF
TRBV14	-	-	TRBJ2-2	TGTGCCAGCAGCCAACAGGGCCGAACTAACACCGGGGAGCTGTTTTTT	CASSQQGRTNTGELFF
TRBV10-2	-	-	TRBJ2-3	TGCGCCAGCCAGCAGGGGGGTGCTGGCACAGATACGCAGTATTTT	CASQQGGAGTDTQYF
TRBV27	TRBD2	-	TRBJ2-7	TGTGCCAGCAGCCGGGATAGCGGGTTACTCTACGAGCAGTACTTC	CASSRDSGLLYEQYF
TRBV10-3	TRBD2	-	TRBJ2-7	TGTGCCATCCGGGGGCGACTAGCGGACGCCTACGAGCAGTACTTC	CAIRGRLADAYEQYF
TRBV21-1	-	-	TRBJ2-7	TGTGCCAGCAGCAGGAATGGACAGGACCACTACGAGCAGTACTTC	CASSRNGQDHYEQYF
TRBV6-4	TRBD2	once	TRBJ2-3	TGTGCCAGCAGTTCTAGCGGGAGCACAGATACGCAGTATTTT	CASSSSGSTDTQYF
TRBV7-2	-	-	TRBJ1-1	TGTGCCAGCAGCTCTAATGTGGGGGGGACCCTTATGAACACTGAAGCTTTCTTT	CASSSNVGGTLMNTEAFF
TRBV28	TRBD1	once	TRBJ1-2	TGTGCCAGCAGTTCCCAGGGGGAGCCTAACTATGGCTACACCTTC	CASSSQGEPNYGYTF
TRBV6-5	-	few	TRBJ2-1	TGTGCCAGCATGGGCGGGGGCCATCCGCTACATGAGCAGTTCTTC	CASMGGGHPLHEQFF
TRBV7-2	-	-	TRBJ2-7	TGTGCCAGCAGCTTCTCGGAACAGTACGAGCAGTACTTC	CASSFSEQYEQYF
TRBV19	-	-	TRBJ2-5	TGTGCCAGTAGTATAGCCGGGGAGACCCAGTACTTC	CASSIAGETQYF
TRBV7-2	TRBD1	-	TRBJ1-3	TGTGCCAGCTCTGTTCAGGGGGGTTCTGGAAACACCATATATTTT	CASSVQGGSGNTIYF
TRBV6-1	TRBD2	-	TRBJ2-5	TGTGCCAGCAGTGAAGCAGCGGGGGGGCCAGAGACCCAGTACTTC	CASSEAAGGPETQYF
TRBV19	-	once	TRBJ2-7	TGTGCCAGTAGTGCTCAAACAGGGCGAGGAGAGCAGTACTTC	CASSAQTGRGEQYF
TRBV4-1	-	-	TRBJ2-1	TGCGCCAGCAGCCCCGCCCCCGGCTACAATGAGCAGTTCTTC	CASSPAPGYNEQFF
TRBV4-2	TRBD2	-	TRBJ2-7	TGTGCCAGCAGCCAAGAGATTTCTAGCGGGTTTCCCTCCTACGAGCAGTACTTC	CASSQEISSGFPSYEQYF
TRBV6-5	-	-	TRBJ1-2	TGTGCCAGCAGTTACACGGGGTACTATGGCTACACCTTC	CASSYTGYYGYTF
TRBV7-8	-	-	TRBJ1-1	TGTGCCAGCAGCTTAGGTTCAGGTGGTACTGAAGCTTTCTTT	CASSLGSGGTEAFF
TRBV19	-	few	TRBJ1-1	TGTGCCAGTAGTATTACAGGTGTTAGGAACACTGAAGCTTTCTTT	CASSITGVRNTEAFF
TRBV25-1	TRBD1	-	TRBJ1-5	TGTGCCAGCAGTGAAGACAGGGTCAGTCAGCCCCAGCATTTT	CASSEDRVSQPQHF
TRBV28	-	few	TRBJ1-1	TGTGCCAGCAGTGCGTACAGGAGGAACACTGAAGCTTTCTTT	CASSAYRRNTEAFF
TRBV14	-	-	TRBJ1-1	TGTGCCAGCAGACGACACCGGGGGGACACTGAAGCTTTCTTT	CASRRHRGDTEAFF
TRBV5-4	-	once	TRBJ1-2	TGTGCCAGCCGATTCGCAGGGATGGCCCTCAACTATGGCTACACCTTC	CASRFAGMALNYGYTF
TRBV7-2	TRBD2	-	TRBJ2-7	TGTGCCAGCCGTAATAGAGCGGGGGGGCCTGAGCAGTACTTC	CASRNRAGGPEQYF
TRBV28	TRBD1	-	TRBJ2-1	TGTGCCAGCAGTTTATTGGGGACAGGGGGCTACAATGAGCAGTTCTTC	CASSLLGTGGYNEQFF
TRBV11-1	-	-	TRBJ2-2	TGTGCCAGCAAGATCGGGGCCGGGGAGCTGTTTTTT	CASKIGAGELFF
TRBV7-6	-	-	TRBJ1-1	TGTGCCAGCAGCCGCAGACAGGCCGAAGCTTTCTTT	CASSRRQAEAFF
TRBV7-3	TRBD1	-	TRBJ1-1	TGTGCCAGCGGGCCCGGGACAGGGGTAATGAACACTGAAGCTTTCTTT	CASGPGTGVMNTEAFF
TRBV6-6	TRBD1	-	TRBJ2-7	TGTGCCAGCAGTCCATCCGGGACAGGGTACGAGCAGTACTTC	CASSPSGTGYEQYF
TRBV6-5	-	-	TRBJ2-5	TGTGCCAGCAGACCGGACAATGGGAGGGAGACCCAGTACTTC	CASRPDNGRETQYF
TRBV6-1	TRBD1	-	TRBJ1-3	TGTGCCAGCAACCAAGGGGGGACAGGGGGAAACACCATATATTTT	CASNQGGTGGNTIYF
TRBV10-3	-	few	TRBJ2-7	TGTGCCATCAGTGAGTCGGCAGGCCGCTCCTACGAGCAGTACTTC	CAISESAGRSYEQYF
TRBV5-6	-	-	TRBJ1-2	TGTGCCAGCAGCCCTCCTACGGAGTATGGCTACACCTTC	CASSPPTEYGYTF